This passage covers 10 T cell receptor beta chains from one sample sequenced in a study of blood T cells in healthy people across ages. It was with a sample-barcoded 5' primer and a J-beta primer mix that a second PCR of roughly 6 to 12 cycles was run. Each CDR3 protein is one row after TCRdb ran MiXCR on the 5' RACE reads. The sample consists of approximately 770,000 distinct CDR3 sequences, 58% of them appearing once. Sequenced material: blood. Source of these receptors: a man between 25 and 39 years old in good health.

The CDR3 region is CASSSYLGEQYF. CDR3 sequence (DNA): TGTGCCAGCAGCTCTTATCTTGGGGAGCAGTACTTC. The J gene is TRBJ2-7, the V gene TRBV7-2; D call uncertain. The CDR3 loop spans 12 amino acids. CDR1 and CDR2 (germline): SGHTA, FQGNSA. V shed 4 bases and J shed 7 bases, with 11 bases lying between them. The full variable domain, with the rest looked up from reference TRBV7-2 and TRBJ2-7, is GAGVSQSPSNKVTEKGKDVELRCDPISGHTALYWYRQSLGQGLEFLIYFQGNSAPDKSGLPSDRFSAERTGGSVSTLTIQRTQQEDSAVYLCASSSYLGEQYFGPGTRLTVT.

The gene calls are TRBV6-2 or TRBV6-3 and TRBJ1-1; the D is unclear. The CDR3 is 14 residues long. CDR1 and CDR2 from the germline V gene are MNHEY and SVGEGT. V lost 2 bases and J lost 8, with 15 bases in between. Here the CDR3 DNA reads TGTGCCAGCAGTTACAATTCGGATGCCGGCGAAGCTTTCTTT. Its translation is CASSYNSDAGEAFF.

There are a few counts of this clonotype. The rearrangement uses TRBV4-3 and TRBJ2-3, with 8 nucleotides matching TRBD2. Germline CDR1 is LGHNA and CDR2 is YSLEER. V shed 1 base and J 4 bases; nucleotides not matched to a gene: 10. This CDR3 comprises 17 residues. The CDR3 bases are TGCGCCAGCAGCCAAGCTGTGCTTACTAGCGGCCCAGATACGCAGTATTTT. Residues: CASSQAVLTSGPDTQYF.

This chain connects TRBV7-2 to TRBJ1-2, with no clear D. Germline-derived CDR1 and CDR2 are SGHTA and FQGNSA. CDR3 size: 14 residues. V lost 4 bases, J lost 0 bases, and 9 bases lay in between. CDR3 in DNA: TGTGCCAGCAGCTCCTCAACAGCTAACTATGGCTACACCTTC. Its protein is CASSSSTANYGYTF. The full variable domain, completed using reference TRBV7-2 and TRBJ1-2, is GAGVSQSPSNKVTEKGKDVELRCDPISGHTALYWYRQSLGQGLEFLIYFQGNSAPDKSGLPSDRFSAERTGGSVSTLTIQRTQQEDSAVYLCASSSSTANYGYTFGSGTRLTVV.

As DNA, the CDR3 is TGCGCCAGCAGCCAAGAAGGGACGTCGCGCGGGAGGGTTTCAACGGATACGCAGTATTTT. It is translated as CASSQEGTSRGRVSTDTQYF. The J gene is TRBJ2-3, the V gene TRBV4-3; 9 bases align to TRBD2. Germline V gives CDR1 LGHNA, CDR2 YSLEER. Germline trimming cut 0 bases from V and 6 bases from J; bases unmatched to any gene: 19. This CDR3 has 20 amino acids.

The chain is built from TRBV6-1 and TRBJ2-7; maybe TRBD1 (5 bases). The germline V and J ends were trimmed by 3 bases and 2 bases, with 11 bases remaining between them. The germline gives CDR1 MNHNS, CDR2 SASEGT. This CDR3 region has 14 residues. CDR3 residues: CASSEGNRPYEQYF. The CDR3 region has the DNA TGTGCCAGCAGTGAGGGGAACAGGCCCTACGAGCAGTACTTC.

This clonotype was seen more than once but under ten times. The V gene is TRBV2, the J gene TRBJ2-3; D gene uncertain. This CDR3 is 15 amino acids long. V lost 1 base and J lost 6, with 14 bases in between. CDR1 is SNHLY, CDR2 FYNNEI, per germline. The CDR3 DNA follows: TGTGCCAGCAGTGAAGGTGTGTTAGCCCCCGATACGCAGTATTTT. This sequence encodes CASSEGVLAPDTQYF.

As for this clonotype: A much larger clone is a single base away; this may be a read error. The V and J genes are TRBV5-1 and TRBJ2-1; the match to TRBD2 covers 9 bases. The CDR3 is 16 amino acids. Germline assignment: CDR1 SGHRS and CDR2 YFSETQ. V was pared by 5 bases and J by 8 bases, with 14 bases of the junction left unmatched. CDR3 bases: TGCGCCAGCAGTCCCACCTCGAGCGGGGGGCTCGATGAGCAGTTCTTC. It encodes CASSPTSSGGLDEQFF.

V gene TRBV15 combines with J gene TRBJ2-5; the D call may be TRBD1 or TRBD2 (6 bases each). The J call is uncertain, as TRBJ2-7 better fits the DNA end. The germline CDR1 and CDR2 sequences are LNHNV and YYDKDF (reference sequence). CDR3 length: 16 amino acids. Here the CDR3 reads CATSRDSGGDPSEQYF. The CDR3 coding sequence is TGTGCCACCAGCAGAGATTCCGGGGGCGACCCCTCCGAGCAGTACTTC.

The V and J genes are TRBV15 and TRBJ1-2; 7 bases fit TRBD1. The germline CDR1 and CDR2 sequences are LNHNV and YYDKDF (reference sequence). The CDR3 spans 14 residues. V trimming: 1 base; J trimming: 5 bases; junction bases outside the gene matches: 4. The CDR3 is CATSRVGTAYGYTF. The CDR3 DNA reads TGTGCCACCAGCAGAGTAGGGACAGCGTATGGCTACACCTTC.